This TCR beta chain originates from a study of T cell responses to AZD1222 COVID-19 vaccine. Germline V gene sequence: CDR1 MGHRA, CDR2 YSYEKL. The V and J ends lost 1 base and 1 base, in that order; junction bases with no gene match: 2. The CDR3 runs 15 residues. This clone was seen a few times. Its specificity is unknown. Data came from immunoSEQ multiplex PCR; TCRdb stores just in-frame clones and leaves some out. This sample has tens of thousands of clones, with 85% to 90% found just once. Study-wide results and limits: Baseline serology detected seropositivity in only six or seven AZD1222 recipients.

Sequencing was performed on peripheral blood, taken 28 days after the second AZD1222 dose. The chain has TRBV4-1 and TRBJ1-2, with 8 bases identical to TRBD1. This clonotype was sampled from an adult who received the AZD1222 COVID-19 vaccine. In DNA, the CDR3 is TGCGCCAGCAGCCAAGTGACAGGGGATAACTATGGCTACACCTTC. The encoded protein is CASSQVTGDNYGYTF.